These 7 T cell receptor beta chains share one sample of origin, sequenced in a study of blood T cell repertoires in COVID-19. Measured with immunoSEQ multiplex PCR; TCRdb has only the in-frame clones, and not every one. The data contain about 220,000 clones, about 80% of them singletons. The sample taken for sequencing was PBMCs or T cells enriched from blood (not recorded which). These receptors all stem from a woman aged 40-49 years with acute COVID-19.

The rearrangement links TRBV2 to TRBJ2-5; unclear D gene. From germline, CDR1 is SNHLY and CDR2 FYNNEI. V was cut by 5 bases and J by 2 bases, with 12 bases left in between. The CDR3 runs 14 residues. The CDR3 protein is CASSFNTGQETQYF. In DNA, the CDR3 is TGTGCCAGCAGTTTTAATACCGGGCAAGAGACCCAGTACTTC.

The V gene is TRBV4-3, the J gene TRBJ2-7; TRBD1 matches 7 bases. Germline lookup yields CDR1 LGHNA and CDR2 YSLEER. The CDR3 spans 15 residues. J gave up 1 base and V 5 bases, and 8 bases lay outside the gene matches. This chain's CDR3 is CASSARQGLSYEQYF. In DNA form, the CDR3 reads TGCGCCAGCAGCGCCCGACAGGGATTGTCCTACGAGCAGTACTTC.

J is TRBJ1-6 and V is TRBV6-5; 8 bases are shared with TRBD1. Looked up from germline, CDR1 is MNHEY and CDR2 is SVGAGI. After removal of 5 bases from V and 7 bases from J, the junction contained 1 base not matched to a gene. CDR3 length equals 13 residues. As DNA, the CDR3 is TGTGCCAGCAGTAGGACAGGGAATTCACCCCTCCACTTT. It codes for CASSRTGNSPLHF.

This clone was seen just once. J is TRBJ2-7 and V is TRBV5-4; 10 bases fit TRBD1. The CDR3 is 18 amino acids. V lost 2 bases and J lost 0; bases outside the gene matches: 11. Germline V CDR1 and CDR2: SGHNT, YYREEE (reference sequence). The CDR3 coding sequence is TGTGCCAGCAGCTTTGACAGGGGGCCGGCGGGGCGCTCCTACGAGCAGTACTTC. Amino acid sequence: CASSFDRGPAGRSYEQYF. Full variable domain (missing parts from reference TRBV5-4 and TRBJ2-7): ETGVTQSPTHLIKTRGQQVTLRCSSQSGHNTVSWYQQALGQGPQFIFQYYREEENGRGNFPPRFSGLQFPNYSSELNVNALELDDSALYLCASSFDRGPAGRSYEQYFGPGTRLTVT.

This rearrangement joins TRBV19 to TRBJ2-3, with D tentatively TRBD2 (6 bases). The CDR3 extends over 14 amino acids. Per the germline V gene, CDR1 is LNHDA and CDR2 is SQIVND (reference sequence). The V gene lost 3 bases and the J gene lost 2 bases, with 9 bases spanning the gap. The CDR3 reads CASSMGGYTDTQYF. As DNA, the CDR3 is TGTGCCAGTAGTATGGGGGGATACACAGATACGCAGTATTTT.

V and J are TRBV11-2 and TRBJ2-1; TRBD2 is a possible D gene (5 bases). V lost 2 bases and J lost 1, with 9 bases in between. Germline lookup yields CDR1 SGHAT and CDR2 FQNNGV. This CDR3 region has 15 residues. For the CDR3, the DNA is TGTGCCAGCAGCTTAACCAGCGGATCCTACAATGAGCAGTTCTTC. Its protein is CASSLTSGSYNEQFF.

Notes on this clone: Other DNA sequences in this sample translate to the same CDR3. This chain links TRBV7-9 with TRBJ1-5; 8 bases agree with TRBD1. V lost 5 bases, J lost 3 bases, and 6 bases stayed unmatched. CDR3 size: 15 residues. CDR1 is SEHNR, CDR2 FQNEAQ, per germline (reference sequence). Here the CDR3 reads CASSQGQGNNQPQHF. Written as DNA, the CDR3 is TGTGCCAGCAGCCAAGGACAGGGTAACAATCAGCCCCAGCATTTT.